Included here is one T cell receptor (beta chain) sequence, with context. The antigen is undetermined. Reverse transcription of roughly 0.5 to 1 ug RNA was carried out with random hexamers. immunoSEQ multiplex PCR amplified TCR beta CDR3 across 54 Vbeta, 13 Jbeta. Each CDR3 protein gets one entry after TCRdb re-called the immunoSEQ multiplex PCR reads with MiXCR. Of about 250,000 distinct CDR3 sequences listed, around 93% are singletons. These data are taken from a study of CD8 T cells in Susac syndrome. Study results and limitations: TCR sequencing and HLA analysis covered a relatively small number of individuals.

The authors sequenced TCR beta from blood CD8+ and CD4+ T cells. After removal of 1 base from V and 6 bases from J, the junction contained 9 bases not matched to a gene. The CDR3 runs to 15 residues. Germline-derived CDR1 and CDR2 are DFQATT and SNEGSKA (reference sequence). The TCR was taken from a human donor with multiple sclerosis. The chain joins TRBV20-1 to TRBJ2-3; 8 bases fit TRBD1. The sequencing input was CD4+ T cells from PBMCs. The CDR3 DNA reads TGCAGTGCTAGAGTCCAGGGGGCCAGGGGTGATACGCAGTATTTT. Translating gives CSARVQGARGDTQYF.